The rows below give T cell receptor beta chains drawn from one sample of a study of CD8+ T cells in alopecia areata. Using immunoSEQ multiplex PCR, the repertoire was profiled, and TCRdb retains in-frame clones only, with some absent. The repertoire has about 87,000 clones, about 70% of them found once; the top ten carry 17%. The source material was CD8+ T cells sorted from blood, sampled at week 44, from a patient treated with tofacitinib. The receptors originated from a human donor with alopecia areata. CDR3s include the opening cysteine and the closing phenylalanine or tryptophan. The D gene is left open where the match is weak. Expanded clones get a size class; other rows say once, few or many, or leave the size out.

abundance	j_gene	d_gene	v_gene	CDR3aa	CDR3nt
-	TRBJ2-7	TRBD1	TRBV7-8	CASSSRTDRVREQYF	TGTGCCAGCAGCTCAAGGACGGACAGGGTGCGCGAGCAGTACTTC
-	TRBJ2-1	-	TRBV7-2	CASSTGTFSYNEQFF	TGTGCCAGCAGCACAGGGACATTCTCCTACAATGAGCAGTTCTTC
-	TRBJ2-1	-	TRBV7-2	CASSVSTGPYNEQFF	TGTGCCAGCAGTGTCTCGACGGGGCCATACAATGAGCAGTTCTTC
-	TRBJ2-7	-	TRBV30	CAWSVRFYEQYF	TGTGCCTGGAGTGTACGTTTCTACGAGCAGTACTTC
-	TRBJ2-7	TRBD1	TRBV4-3	CASSQEWDSSYEQYF	TGCGCCAGCAGCCAAGAATGGGACAGTTCCTACGAGCAGTACTTC
few	TRBJ2-1	-	TRBV19	CASRHSGAYYEQFF	TGTGCCAGTAGACATAGCGGAGCGTACTATGAGCAGTTCTTC
-	TRBJ2-3	TRBD2	TRBV7-8	CASSLRTSGGTDTQYF	TGTGCCAGCAGCCTACGGACTAGCGGGGGCACAGATACGCAGTATTTT
-	TRBJ2-7	TRBD2	TRBV4-1	CASSQTSGEYEQYF	TGCGCCAGCAGCCAGACTAGCGGGGAGTACGAGCAGTACTTC
-	TRBJ2-3	-	TRBV9	CASSAPTGAPSSTDTQYF	TGTGCCAGCAGCGCCCCTACCGGGGCTCCATCTAGCACAGATACGCAGTATTTT
-	TRBJ2-1	TRBD1	TRBV30	CAWSDGEDRANEQFF	TGTGCCTGGAGTGACGGTGAGGACAGGGCCAATGAGCAGTTCTTC
-	TRBJ2-7	-	TRBV6-1	CASTKGQLYEQYF	TGTGCCAGCACCAAGGGCCAACTCTACGAGCAGTACTTC
-	TRBJ2-3	-	TRBV6-1	CASSEALKDTQYF	TGTGCCAGCAGTGAAGCGCTAAAAGACACGCAGTATTTT
-	TRBJ1-1	TRBD1	TRBV27	CASSLQGGVEAFF	TGTGCCAGCAGTCTACAGGGGGGGGTAGAAGCTTTCTTT
once	TRBJ2-3	-	TRBV5-4	CASSSKQGFLTDTQYF	TGTGCCAGCAGCTCAAAACAGGGATTTTTAACAGATACGCAGTATTTT
-	TRBJ2-3	TRBD2	TRBV9	CASSNPSRGGSGDTQYF	TGTGCCAGCAGCAACCCTTCGCGGGGGGGCTCGGGAGATACGCAGTATTTT
once	TRBJ1-2	-	TRBV7-9	CASSLPQVNYGYTF	TGTGCCAGCAGCTTACCTCAGGTTAACTATGGCTACACCTTC
-	TRBJ1-2	-	TRBV9	CASSLRDPGSTYTF	TGTGCCAGCAGCCTCCGGGACCCTGGGTCGACCTACACCTTC
-	TRBJ2-1	-	TRBV12-5	CASGLVDYSYNEQFF	TGTGCTAGTGGTTTGGTAGACTACTCCTACAATGAGCAGTTCTTC
-	TRBJ2-7	-	TRBV19	CASSPAGVSYEQYF	TGTGCCAGTAGTCCCGCAGGGGTGTCCTACGAGCAGTACTTC
-	TRBJ2-1	-	TRBV29-1	CSAVNNEQFF	TGCAGCGCAGTTAACAATGAGCAGTTCTTC
-	TRBJ1-2	-	TRBV4-3	CASSPLGQVMDGYTF	TGCGCCAGCAGCCCACTAGGGCAGGTAATGGATGGCTACACCTTC
few	TRBJ1-3	-	TRBV7-2	CASSLEPGAGNTIYF	TGTGCCAGCAGCCTCGAACCGGGGGCCGGAAACACCATATATTTT
-	TRBJ1-2	-	TRBV29-1	CSVEDSRNYGYTF	TGCAGCGTTGAAGATTCCAGGAACTATGGCTACACCTTC
-	TRBJ2-7	TRBD2	TRBV2	CASSKPLAGDYEQYF	TGTGCCAGCAGTAAACCTCTAGCGGGGGACTACGAGCAGTACTTC
once	TRBJ1-1	-	TRBV29-1	CSATDGVGEAFF	TGCAGCGCCACTGACGGGGTTGGTGAAGCTTTCTTT
-	TRBJ2-1	TRBD2	TRBV7-6	CASSATSGVNYEQFF	TGTGCCAGCAGCGCCACTAGCGGGGTGAACTATGAGCAGTTCTTC
-	TRBJ2-3	TRBD2	TRBV29-1	CSVPKGRGSSTDTQYF	TGCAGCGTTCCCAAAGGGAGGGGAAGTAGCACAGATACGCAGTATTTT
-	TRBJ1-5	-	TRBV2	CASSDPEQGYNQPQHF	TGTGCCAGCAGTGACCCAGAACAGGGCTACAATCAGCCCCAGCATTTT
-	TRBJ1-1	-	TRBV5-1	CASSLTGKGSTEAFF	TGCGCCAGCAGCTTGACAGGGAAGGGGAGCACTGAAGCTTTCTTT
-	TRBJ2-3	TRBD2	TRBV4-3	CASSQDRAGVADTQYF	TGCGCCAGCAGCCAAGATAGAGCGGGGGTGGCAGATACGCAGTATTTT
-	TRBJ2-1	-	TRBV5-1	CASSRSEGEQFF	TGCGCCAGCAGCCGTTCCGAAGGTGAGCAGTTCTTC
-	TRBJ1-1	-	TRBV19	CASSISEYTEAFF	TGTGCCAGTAGTATTTCTGAGTACACTGAAGCTTTCTTT
-	TRBJ2-2	-	TRBV6-7	CASSLTDTGELFF	TGTGCCAGCAGTCTGACAGACACCGGGGAGCTGTTTTTT
-	TRBJ2-2	-	TRBV10-2	CASTAAPRETGELFF	TGCGCCAGCACCGCGGCCCCGAGGGAAACCGGGGAGCTGTTTTTT
once	TRBJ2-7	-	TRBV6-1	CASSGRRSEEQYF	TGTGCCAGCAGTGGACGCCGATCTGAGGAGCAGTACTTC
-	TRBJ1-2	TRBD1	TRBV7-9	CASSSPGQTNYGYTF	TGTGCCAGCAGCTCGCCGGGACAGACTAACTATGGCTACACCTTC
-	TRBJ1-2	-	TRBV29-1	CSVDERVNYGYTF	TGCAGCGTTGACGAGCGGGTTAACTATGGCTACACCTTC
-	TRBJ2-1	TRBD1	TRBV29-1	CSVERQGAYDEQFF	TGCAGCGTTGAACGGCAGGGGGCCTACGATGAGCAGTTCTTC
-	TRBJ2-7	-	TRBV19	CASSTQTGAYEQYF	TGTGCCAGTAGTACACAGACAGGAGCCTACGAGCAGTACTTC
few	TRBJ1-6	TRBD1	TRBV5-6	CASSRGTAQPLHF	TGTGCCAGCAGCCGAGGGACAGCTCAGCCCCTCCACTTT
-	TRBJ2-5	-	TRBV13	CASSLQQGRGQETQYF	TGTGCCAGCAGCTTACAACAGGGACGCGGACAAGAGACCCAGTACTTC
-	TRBJ1-5	-	TRBV19	CASSLVGGSNQPQHF	TGTGCCAGTAGCCTGGTTGGGGGCAGCAATCAGCCCCAGCATTTT
-	TRBJ1-5	-	TRBV10-1	CASSESRGGFSNQPQHF	TGCGCCAGCAGTGAGTCGAGAGGGGGATTTAGCAATCAGCCCCAGCATTTT
few	TRBJ2-1	-	TRBV7-3	CASSLTESSYNEQFF	TGTGCCAGCAGCTTAACGGAGAGCTCCTACAATGAGCAGTTCTTC
-	TRBJ1-2	TRBD1	TRBV29-1	CTTPDRVYGYTF	TGCACGACCCCTGACAGGGTTTATGGCTACACCTTC
-	TRBJ1-1	-	TRBV6-5	CASREDTFYTEAFF	TGTGCCAGCAGGGAGGACACTTTCTACACTGAAGCTTTCTTT
few	TRBJ2-2	TRBD1	TRBV15	CAIRTGGTAGELFF	TGTGCCATCAGGACAGGGGGGACGGCCGGGGAGCTGTTTTTT
-	TRBJ1-1	-	TRBV6-5	CASSYVPDTTEAFF	TGTGCCAGCAGTTACGTACCGGACACCACTGAAGCTTTCTTT
-	TRBJ2-1	TRBD2	TRBV29-1	CSVESGTTYNEQFF	TGCAGCGTTGAATCCGGGACTACCTACAATGAGCAGTTCTTC
-	TRBJ1-6	-	TRBV9	CASSVGDNNSPLHF	TGTGCCAGCAGCGTAGGGGACAACAATTCACCCCTCCACTTT
-	TRBJ1-2	TRBD1	TRBV4-3	CASSSSGTGVYGYTF	TGCGCCAGCAGCTCGTCCGGGACAGGGGTCTATGGCTACACCTTC
once	TRBJ1-2	-	TRBV29-1	CSVNSGNYGYTF	TGCAGCGTAAACTCCGGTAACTATGGCTACACCTTC
-	TRBJ1-5	TRBD1	TRBV2	CASSDGQGPQPQHF	TGTGCCAGCAGCGACGGACAGGGACCTCAGCCCCAGCATTTT
-	TRBJ2-3	TRBD2	TRBV4-3	CASSQDLSGAGDTQYF	TGCGCCAGCAGCCAAGATTTAAGCGGGGCCGGAGATACGCAGTATTTT